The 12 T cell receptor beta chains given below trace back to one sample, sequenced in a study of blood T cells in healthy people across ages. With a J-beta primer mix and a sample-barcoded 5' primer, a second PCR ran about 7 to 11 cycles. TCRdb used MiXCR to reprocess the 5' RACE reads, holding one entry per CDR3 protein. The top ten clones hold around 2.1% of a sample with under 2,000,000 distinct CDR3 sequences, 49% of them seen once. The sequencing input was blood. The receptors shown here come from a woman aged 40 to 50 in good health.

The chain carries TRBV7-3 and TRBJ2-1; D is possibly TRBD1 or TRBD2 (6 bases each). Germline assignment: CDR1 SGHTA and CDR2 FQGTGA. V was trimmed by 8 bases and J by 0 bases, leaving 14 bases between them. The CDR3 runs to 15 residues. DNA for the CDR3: TGTGCCAGCCGGGGAAAGGGGGGCTCCTACAATGAGCAGTTCTTC. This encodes CASRGKGGSYNEQFF.

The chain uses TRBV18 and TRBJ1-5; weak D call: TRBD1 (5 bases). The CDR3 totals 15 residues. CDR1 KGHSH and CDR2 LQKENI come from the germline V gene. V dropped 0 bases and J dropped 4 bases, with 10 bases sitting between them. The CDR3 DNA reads TGTGCCAGCTCACCACCAGGGGATGGTAATCAGCCCCAGCATTTT. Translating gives CASSPPGDGNQPQHF.

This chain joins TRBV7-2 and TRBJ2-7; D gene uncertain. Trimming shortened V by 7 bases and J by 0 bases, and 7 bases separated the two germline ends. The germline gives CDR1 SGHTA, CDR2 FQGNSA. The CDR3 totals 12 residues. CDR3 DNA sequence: TGTGCCAGCAACTCGAACTCCTACGAGCAGTACTTC. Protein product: CASNSNSYEQYF.

The CDR3 DNA is TGTGCCAGCAGTAGCTTTAGCGGGGGGCCCCACAATGAGCAGTTCTTC. Encoded protein: CASSSFSGGPHNEQFF. The chain links TRBV27 to TRBJ2-1, with 10 bases that match TRBD2. The CDR3 covers 16 residues. CDR1 is MNHEY, CDR2 SMNVEV, per germline (reference sequence). Unmatched junction bases numbered 9, after V lost 5 bases and J lost 5 bases.

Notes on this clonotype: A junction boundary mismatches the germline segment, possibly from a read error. CDR3 amino acids: CASRFRDFGNNKQFF. The DNA of the CDR3 is TGCGCCAGCAGATTCCGGGACTTCGGTAACAATAAGCAGTTCTTC. This chain links TRBV5-1 with TRBJ2-1; D might be TRBD2 (6 bases). The CDR3 has 15 residues. CDR1 SGHRS and CDR2 YFSETQ come from the germline V gene.

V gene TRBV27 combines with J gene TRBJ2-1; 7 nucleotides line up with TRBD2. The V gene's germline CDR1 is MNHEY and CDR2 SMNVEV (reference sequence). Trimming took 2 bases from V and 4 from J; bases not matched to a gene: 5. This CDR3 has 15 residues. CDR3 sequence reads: CASSLSLAAYNEQFF. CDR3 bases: TGTGCCAGCAGTTTAAGTCTAGCGGCTTACAATGAGCAGTTCTTC.

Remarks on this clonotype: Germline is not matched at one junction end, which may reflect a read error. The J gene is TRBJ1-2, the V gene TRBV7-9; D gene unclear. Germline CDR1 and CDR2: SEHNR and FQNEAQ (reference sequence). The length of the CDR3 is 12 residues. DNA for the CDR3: TGTGCCAACAGCTTAGTCGATCGGGGCTACACCTTC. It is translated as CANSLVDRGYTF.

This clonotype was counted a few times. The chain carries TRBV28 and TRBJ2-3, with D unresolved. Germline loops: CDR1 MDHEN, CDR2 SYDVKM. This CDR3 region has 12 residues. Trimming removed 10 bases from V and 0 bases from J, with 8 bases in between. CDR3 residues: CATGPSTDTQYF. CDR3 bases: TGTGCCACCGGACCTAGCACAGATACGCAGTATTTT.

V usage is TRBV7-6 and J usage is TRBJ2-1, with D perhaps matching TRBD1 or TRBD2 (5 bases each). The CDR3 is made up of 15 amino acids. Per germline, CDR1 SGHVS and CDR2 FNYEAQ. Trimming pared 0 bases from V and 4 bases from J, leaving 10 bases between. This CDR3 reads CASSLAAGTYNEQFF. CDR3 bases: TGTGCCAGCAGCTTAGCAGCAGGGACGTACAATGAGCAGTTCTTC.

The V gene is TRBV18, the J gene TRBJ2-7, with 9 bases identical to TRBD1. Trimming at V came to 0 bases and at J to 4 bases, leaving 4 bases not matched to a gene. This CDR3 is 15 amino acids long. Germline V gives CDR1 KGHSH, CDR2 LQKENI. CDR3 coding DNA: TGTGCCAGCTCACCACCTGACAGGGGGATGTACGAGCAGTACTTC. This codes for CASSPPDRGMYEQYF.

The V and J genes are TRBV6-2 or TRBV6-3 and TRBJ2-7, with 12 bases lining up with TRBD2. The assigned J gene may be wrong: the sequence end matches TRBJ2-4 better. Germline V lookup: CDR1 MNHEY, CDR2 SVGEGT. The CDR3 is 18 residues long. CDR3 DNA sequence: TGTGCCAGCAGACCCACCCGCGCTCTAGCGGGGGGGCCGGACATTCAGTACTTC. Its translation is CASRPTRALAGGPDIQYF.

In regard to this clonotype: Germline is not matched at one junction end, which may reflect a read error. CDR3 amino acids: CSAKAQPGETRYF. In DNA form, the CDR3 reads TGCAGTGCTAAGGCACAGCCGGGAGAGACCCGGTACTTC. The gene calls are TRBV20-1 and TRBJ2-5, with D maybe TRBD2 (6 bases). This CDR3 is built from 13 residues. Germline V gene data show CDR1 as DFQATT and CDR2 as SNEGSKA (reference sequence).